Each of the 23 T cell receptor beta chains below was sequenced from the same sample in a study of blood T cell repertoires in COVID-19. Repertoires were generated with immunoSEQ multiplex PCR, while TCRdb's copy carries only in-frame clones and drops some. Of about 100,000 clones in the sample, 80% to 90% are singletons; the top ten hold around 3.9%. Source material: peripheral blood. The receptors come from a human donor with COVID-19, enrolled during active disease. The donor label of this sample is uncertain.

The rearrangement links TRBV19 to TRBJ2-2; D call uncertain. The V gene's germline CDR1 is LNHDA and CDR2 SQIVND (reference sequence). The germline V and J ends were trimmed by 6 bases and 7 bases, with 9 bases remaining between them. This CDR3 is built from 12 residues. The CDR3 nucleotides are TGTGCCAGTAGCCATAGAGGCGGGGAGCTGTTTTTT. Translating gives CASSHRGGELFF.

The CDR3, as DNA: TGTGCCAGCAGGCGCGGGAGAATAGATACGCAGTATTTT. It yields the protein CASRRGRIDTQYF. The chain couples TRBV6-6 to TRBJ2-3; 7 bases fit TRBD2. Germline CDR1 is MNHNY and CDR2 is SVGAGI (reference sequence). CDR3 length equals 13 residues. V was pared by 6 bases and J by 5 bases, with 5 bases of the junction left unmatched.

The chain employs TRBV19 and TRBJ1-5; possible D gene TRBD1, 6 bases. The V gene lost 10 bases and the J gene lost 3 bases, with 19 bases spanning the gap. This CDR3 has 15 residues. Germline V gene lookup returns CDR1 LNHDA and CDR2 SQIVND (reference sequence). As DNA, the CDR3 is TGTGCCACCGGCTCCGGGACACAGGACAATCAGCCCCAGCATTTT. Amino acids: CATGSGTQDNQPQHF.

J is TRBJ1-1 and V is TRBV5-4; TRBD1 aligns across 7 bases. CDR1 SGHNT and CDR2 YYREEE come from the germline V gene (reference sequence). The CDR3 runs to 13 residues. V shed 3 bases, J shed 7 bases, and the junction held 6 bases outside the gene matches. As DNA, the CDR3 is TGTGCCAGCAGCTGGGGCCGGGACAGTGAAGCTTTCTTT. Its translation is CASSWGRDSEAFF.

This rearrangement joins TRBV27 to TRBJ1-3; 7 nucleotides agree with TRBD1. Losses at the gene ends were 4 bases for V and 2 bases for J; bases not matched to a gene: 8. The CDR3 has 16 residues. Germline values: CDR1 MNHEY, CDR2 SMNVEV (reference sequence). CDR3 sequence (DNA): TGTGCCAGCAGTTACCGACAGGGCTTTGCTGGAAACACCATATATTTT. Translation gives CASSYRQGFAGNTIYF.

The chain uses TRBV6-5 and TRBJ2-5; 10 bases map to TRBD1. Looked up from germline, CDR1 is MNHEY and CDR2 is SVGAGI. The CDR3 extends over 15 amino acids. The V and J ends lost 6 bases and 4 bases, in that order; junction bases with no gene match: 8. CDR3 loop: CASRDRQGAGETQYF. As DNA, the CDR3 is TGTGCCAGCAGGGACAGACAGGGGGCGGGAGAGACCCAGTACTTC.

J is TRBJ2-7 and V is TRBV5-4; D is unresolved. CDR1 is SGHNT, CDR2 YYREEE, per germline (reference sequence). This CDR3 is 14 amino acids long. V was shortened by 0 bases and J by 3 bases, with 10 bases between the two germline ends. CDR3 protein: CASSLAQALYEQYF. The CDR3 region has the DNA TGTGCCAGCAGCTTGGCCCAGGCCCTCTACGAGCAGTACTTC.

The chain employs TRBV6-5 and TRBJ1-2; D is unresolved. V lost 7 bases and J 2 bases, leaving 14 bases between the germline ends. From germline, CDR1 is MNHEY and CDR2 SVGAGI. The CDR3 spans 14 residues. CDR3 in amino acids: CASKFPGENYGYTF. The DNA for the CDR3 is TGTGCCAGCAAATTCCCCGGGGAAAACTATGGCTACACCTTC.

This chain joins TRBV2 and TRBJ1-3; D uncertain. This CDR3 has 14 residues. CDR1 SNHLY and CDR2 FYNNEI come from the germline V gene. The ends were cut back, 4 bases at V and 0 bases at J, with 7 bases in the middle. The CDR3 reads CASSALSSGNTIYF. The CDR3 DNA sequence: TGTGCCAGCAGTGCCCTTAGCTCTGGAAACACCATATATTTT. The whole variable domain, filled in from reference TRBV2 and TRBJ1-3, reads EPEVTQTPSHQVTQMGQEVILRCVPISNHLYFYWYRQILGQKVEFLVSFYNNEISEKSEIFDDQFSVERPDGSNFTLKIRSTKLEDSAMYFCASSALSSGNTIYFGEGSWLTVV.

This clone was detected once. The V call is TRBV7-3, the J call TRBJ2-7; 9 bases map to TRBD1. The germline V gene encodes CDR1 SGHTA and CDR2 FQGTGA. With 2 bases clipped from V and 3 bases from J, the junction kept 5 bases outside the gene matches. This CDR3 contains 15 residues. CDR3 sequence reads: CASSLWGQGDYEQYF. The CDR3 DNA reads as TGTGCCAGCAGCTTATGGGGACAGGGTGACTACGAGCAGTACTTC.

The chain recombines TRBV19 with TRBJ1-1, with 9 bases matching TRBD1. CDR3 length equals 16 residues. The V and J ends lost 9 bases and 1 base, in that order; junction bases with no gene match: 12. Germline V gene lookup returns CDR1 LNHDA and CDR2 SQIVND (reference sequence). CDR3 amino acids: CASSEGTGRANTEAFF. DNA for the CDR3: TGTGCCAGCTCGGAGGGGACAGGGAGGGCGAACACTGAAGCTTTCTTT.

The V and J genes are TRBV6-5 and TRBJ1-1, with TRBD1 matching over 9 bases. The junction had 5 bases not matched to a gene; V was cut back by 6 bases and J by 12 bases. The CDR3 is 11 amino acids. From germline, CDR1 is MNHEY and CDR2 SVGAGI. The CDR3 DNA is TGTGCCAGCAGGAGGACAGGGGAAACTTTCTTT. It specifies CASRRTGETFF.

CDR3 sequence: CASSLDTGNTGELFF. The CDR3 nucleotides are TGTGCCAGCAGCTTAGATACGGGAAACACCGGGGAGCTGTTTTTT. The gene calls are TRBV11-3 and TRBJ2-2, with D perhaps matching TRBD2 (5 bases). This CDR3 is built from 15 residues. Trimming cost V 0 bases and J 2 bases, with 7 bases left between them. CDR1 is SGHNT and CDR2 is YENEEA in the germline V gene.

The chain recombines TRBV25-1 with TRBJ2-1; 9 positions agree with TRBD2. V shed 4 bases, J shed 1 base, and the junction held 11 bases outside the gene matches. Per the germline V gene, CDR1 is MGHDK and CDR2 is SYGVNS. The CDR3 spans 18 residues. The DNA of the CDR3 is TGTGCCAGCAGTGCGGGACTAGCCAAATATCAATCCTACAATGAGCAGTTCTTC. This encodes CASSAGLAKYQSYNEQFF.

The V call is TRBV6-5, the J call TRBJ1-2; TRBD1 agrees at 8 bases. J gave up 8 bases and V 3 bases, and 5 bases lay outside the gene matches. This CDR3 region has 13 residues. Looked up from germline, CDR1 is MNHEY and CDR2 is SVGAGI. CDR3 sequence: CASSYQGARGYTF. DNA of the CDR3: TGTGCCAGCAGTTATCAGGGGGCGCGGGGCTACACCTTC.

This chain joins TRBV6-1 and TRBJ2-5; the D gene is possibly TRBD1 (5 bases). The CDR3 totals 14 residues. Between the trimmed V and J ends, which lost 2 bases and 5 bases, there was a span of 12 bases. Germline loops: CDR1 MNHNS, CDR2 SASEGT. CDR3 sequence reads: CASSEMAGPETQYF. CDR3 nucleotides: TGTGCCAGCAGTGAAATGGCAGGGCCGGAGACCCAGTACTTC.

The chain combines TRBV6-5 with TRBJ1-2; D not resolved. The V gene lost 7 bases and the J gene lost 3 bases, with 12 bases spanning the gap. Germline V gene sequence: CDR1 MNHEY, CDR2 SVGAGI. This CDR3 has 13 amino acids. The CDR3 coding sequence is TGTGCCAGCAAAATGGGCAGCCACTATGGCTACACCTTC. This gives the protein CASKMGSHYGYTF.

The V gene is TRBV4-1, the J gene TRBJ1-4, with 9 bases lining up with TRBD1. This CDR3 comprises 15 residues. V was pared by 1 base and J by 6 bases, with 3 bases of the junction left unmatched. Germline loops: CDR1 MGHRA, CDR2 YSYEKL. The CDR3 loop is CASSQVQGADEKLFF. The CDR3 nucleotides are TGCGCCAGCAGCCAAGTACAGGGGGCAGATGAAAAACTGTTTTTT.

The chain has TRBV6-5 and TRBJ2-7; D is unclear. This CDR3 region has 14 residues. Deletions cut 0 bases from V and 3 bases from J, with 9 bases between. Germline V lookup: CDR1 MNHEY, CDR2 SVGAGI. The CDR3 DNA sequence: TGTGCCAGCAGTTACTCGAGGCGGCACTACGAGCAGTACTTC. It codes for CASSYSRRHYEQYF.

The rearrangement uses TRBV5-1 and TRBJ2-6, with D tentatively TRBD1 (5 bases). The CDR3 covers 15 residues. Germline assignment: CDR1 SGHRS and CDR2 YFSETQ. Trimming cost V 5 bases and J 2 bases, with 11 bases left between them. The CDR3 sequence is CASSTSGTGANVLTF. The CDR3 DNA sequence: TGCGCCAGCAGTACTTCAGGGACTGGGGCCAACGTCCTGACTTTC.

The chain joins TRBV6-6 to TRBJ1-2, with D unresolved. The CDR3 contains 14 residues. The V and J ends lost 0 bases and 2 bases respectively, with 7 bases between them. Germline V gene sequence: CDR1 MNHNY, CDR2 SVGAGI (reference sequence). The CDR3 is CASSYSAGNYGYTF. CDR3 in DNA: TGTGCCAGCAGTTACTCGGCCGGGAACTATGGCTACACCTTC.

As DNA, the CDR3 is TGTGCCAGCATGGCTAGCGGGAGGGCGGGGACCCAGTACTTC. Residues: CASMASGRAGTQYF. The chain recombines TRBV3-1 (or the pseudogene TRBV3-2) with TRBJ2-5; 12 bases align to TRBD2. Germline values: CDR1 LGHDT, CDR2 YNNKEL (reference sequence). V lost 7 bases, J lost 7 bases, and 7 bases stayed unmatched. There are 14 residues in the CDR3.

V is TRBV28 and J is TRBJ1-5, with a possible D match to TRBD1 (5 bases). The ends were cut back, 6 bases at V and 6 bases at J, with 15 bases in the middle. The germline CDR1 and CDR2 sequences are MDHEN and SYDVKM. The CDR3 totals 14 residues. CDR3 DNA: TGTGCCAGCAGGTTAGCTGGGGGAGGTCAGCCCCAGCATTTT. It yields the protein CASRLAGGGQPQHF.